The present entry profiles one T cell receptor (beta chain) with its context. Its specificity is not known. This specimen belongs to a study of cytomegalovirus exposure and HLA in healthy donors. Study conclusions and caveats: The authors later linked a missense DCLRE1C variant to TCR beta V- and J-gene trimming. Most TCR sequences were seen very rarely across donors, but some public TCRs occurred in many.

J lost 6 bases, V lost 4 bases, and 2 bases had no gene match. The germline V gene encodes CDR1 MGHRA and CDR2 YSYEKL. There are 13 residues in the CDR3. Both 60 Vbeta primers and 13 Jbeta primers went into the PCR. Method: immunoSEQ multiplex PCR; TCRdb's copy keeps in-frame clones and lacks some. The sample includes some 130,000 clones, roughly 80% seen only once; the top ten take about 4%. The receptor was isolated from a woman between 40 and 55 years old in good health and CMV-seronegative. The chain joins TRBV4-1 to TRBJ2-4; 8 bases line up with TRBD1. Sequenced sample: PBMCs. This chain's CDR3 is CASSLGQGNIQYF. Here the CDR3 DNA reads TGCGCCAGCAGCCTCGGACAGGGAAACATTCAGTACTTC.